This TCR beta chain originates from a study of early T cells in non-severe SARS-CoV-2 infection. Study overall: Sequencing of bulk RNA from unsorted whole blood was done, without chain pairing.

Deletions cut 3 bases from V and 0 bases from J, with 12 bases between. This CDR3 spans 17 amino acids. Per the germline V gene, CDR1 is SGHAT and CDR2 is FQNNGV. As part of library construction, unique molecular identifiers were attached to individual cDNA molecules. TCRdb re-analysed the 5' RACE reads in MiXCR, keeping a single row per CDR3 protein. Of under 60,000 distinct CDR3 sequences listed, roughly 8.7% are singletons. This clonotype was observed a few times. Its antigen is unknown. Study conclusions and caveats: Sequences matched to VDJdb favored anti-spike CD8 responses, while private and CD4 specificities were missed.

This specimen consisted of whole blood, obtained at baseline. V and J are TRBV11-2 and TRBJ2-6; D is perhaps TRBD1 (6 bases). The TCR was taken from an adult who was a healthcare worker with PCR-confirmed SARS-CoV-2 infection or an uninfected control (not recorded which). DNA for the CDR3: TGTGCCAGCAGCTTGGGCAGGGGAGACTCTGGGGCCAACGTCCTGACTTTC. Translated: CASSLGRGDSGANVLTF.